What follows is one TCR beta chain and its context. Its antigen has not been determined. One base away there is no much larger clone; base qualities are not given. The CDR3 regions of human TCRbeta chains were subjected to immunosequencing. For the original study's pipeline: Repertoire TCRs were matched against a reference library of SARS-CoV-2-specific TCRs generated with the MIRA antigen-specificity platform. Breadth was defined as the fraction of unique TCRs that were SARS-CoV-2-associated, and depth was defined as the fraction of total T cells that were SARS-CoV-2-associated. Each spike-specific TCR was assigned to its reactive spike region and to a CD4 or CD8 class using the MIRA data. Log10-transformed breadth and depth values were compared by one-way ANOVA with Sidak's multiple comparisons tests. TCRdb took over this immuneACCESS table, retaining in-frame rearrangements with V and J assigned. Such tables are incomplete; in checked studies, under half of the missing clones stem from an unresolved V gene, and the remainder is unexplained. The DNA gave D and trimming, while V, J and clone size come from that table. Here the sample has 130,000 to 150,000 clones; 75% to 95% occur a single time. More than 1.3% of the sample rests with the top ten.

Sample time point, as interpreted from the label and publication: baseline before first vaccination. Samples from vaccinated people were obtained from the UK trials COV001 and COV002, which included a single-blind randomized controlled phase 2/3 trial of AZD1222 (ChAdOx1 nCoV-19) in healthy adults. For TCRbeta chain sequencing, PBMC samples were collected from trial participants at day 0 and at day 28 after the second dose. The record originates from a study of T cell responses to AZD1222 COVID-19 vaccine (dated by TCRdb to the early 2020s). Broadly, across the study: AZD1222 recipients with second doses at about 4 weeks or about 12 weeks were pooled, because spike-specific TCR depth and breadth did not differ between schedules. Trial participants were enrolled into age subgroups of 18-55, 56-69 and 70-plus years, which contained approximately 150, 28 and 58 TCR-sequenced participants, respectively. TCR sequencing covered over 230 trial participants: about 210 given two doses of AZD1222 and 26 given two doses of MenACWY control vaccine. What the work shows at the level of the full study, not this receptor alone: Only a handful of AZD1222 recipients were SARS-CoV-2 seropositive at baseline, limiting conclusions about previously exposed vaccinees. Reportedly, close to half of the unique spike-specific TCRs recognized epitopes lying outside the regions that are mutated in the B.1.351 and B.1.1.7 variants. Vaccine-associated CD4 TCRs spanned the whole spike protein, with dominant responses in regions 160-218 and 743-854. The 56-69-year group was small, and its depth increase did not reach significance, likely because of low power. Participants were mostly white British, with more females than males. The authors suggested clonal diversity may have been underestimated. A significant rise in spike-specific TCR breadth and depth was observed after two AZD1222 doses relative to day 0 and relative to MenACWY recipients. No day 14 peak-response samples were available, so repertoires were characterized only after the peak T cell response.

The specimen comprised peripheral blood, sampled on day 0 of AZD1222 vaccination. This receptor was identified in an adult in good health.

The CDR3 in this case is CASSARGLPSYEQYF. The DNA reads as follows: TGTGCCAGCAGCGCCCGGGGCCTACCGTCCTACGAGCAGTACTTC. The chain employs TRBV7-6 and TRBJ2-7, with the D call perhaps TRBD1 or TRBD2, as 5 bases match in each case. Including cysteine and phenylalanine, the CDR3 has 15 amino acids. The retained sequence is limited to the CDR3, 45 bases, with the frame set at the first base. Sequences SGHVS (CDR1) and FNYEAQ (CDR2) are obtained from the germline V gene. The trim is 5 bases for V and 1 base for J, with a gap of 15 bases between the germline ends.